The clone carrying this T cell receptor (beta chain) has a handful of counts. Unique molecular identifiers were used to barcode this TCRbeta library. TCRdb analysed the PCR reads with MiXCR anew, one entry per CDR3 protein. In the table there are 420,000 or so distinct CDR3 sequences, under 13% of which are singletons. The data originate from a study of T-cell reconstitution after alpha-beta-depleted transplantation in children. The receptor was derived from a human donor who donated a stem cell graft to a child with acute myeloid leukemia. The material was PBMCs from the stem cell graft donor, obtained from the stem cell graft.

The CDR3 nucleotides are TGCAGTGCTAGATTGTTCCGGGGGACCTACAATGAGCAGTTCTTC. This codes for CSARLFRGTYNEQFF. The V and J genes are TRBV20-1 and TRBJ2-1; D is possibly TRBD2 (6 bases). This CDR3 is 15 amino acids long. Germline-derived CDR1 and CDR2 are DFQATT and SNEGSKA (reference sequence). V was clipped by 2 bases and J by 2 bases, with 13 bases between them.